These 29 T cell receptor beta chains share one sample of origin, sequenced in a study of early T cells in non-severe SARS-CoV-2 infection. TCRdb redid the calling of the 5' RACE reads with MiXCR, one entry per CDR3 protein. This table has about 38,000 distinct CDR3 sequences, about 6.8% appearing once. The sequenced sample was whole blood, obtained at baseline. The origin of the receptors is an adult who was a healthcare worker with PCR-confirmed SARS-CoV-2 infection or an uninfected control (not recorded which).

The V and J genes are TRBV12-3 or TRBV12-4 and TRBJ2-1, with D possibly TRBD1 on 7 matching bases. CDR3 length equals 15 residues. V lost 2 bases to trimming and J lost 6 bases, with 14 bases between them. The CDR3 region is CASSLRQGGSNEQFF. CDR3 nucleotide sequence: TGTGCCAGCAGTTTAAGGCAGGGGGGCAGCAATGAGCAGTTCTTC.

This clonotype was found a few times. The chain recombines TRBV14 with TRBJ2-7, with D possibly called TRBD1 or TRBD2 (5 bases each). Per germline, CDR1 SGHDN and CDR2 FVKESK. V lost 0 bases to trimming and J lost 13 bases, with 10 bases between them. The CDR3 totals 11 residues. CDR3 bases: TGTGCCAGCAGCCAAGATCGGGGCGTCTACTTC. Protein product: CASSQDRGVYF.

J is TRBJ1-5 and V is TRBV2, with TRBD1 as a possible D gene (6 bases). The V gene's germline CDR1 is SNHLY and CDR2 FYNNEI. The CDR3 totals 13 residues. The V gene lost 4 bases and the J gene lost 7 bases, with 11 bases spanning the gap. CDR3 amino acids: CASSVYRDQPQHF. Written as DNA, the CDR3 is TGTGCCAGCAGTGTCTACAGGGACCAGCCCCAGCATTTT.

This rearrangement joins TRBV6-1 to TRBJ2-2; tentatively, D is TRBD1 (6 bases). CDR1 and CDR2 from the germline V gene are MNHNS and SASEGT. The CDR3 totals 17 residues. Trimming stripped 4 bases from V and 4 bases from J, with 19 bases between. The DNA of the CDR3 is TGTGCCAGCAGTGGTCGACAGGCCTTTGAAAGCACCGGGGAGCTGTTTTTT. Translated: CASSGRQAFESTGELFF.

This clonotype was seen more than once but under ten times. The chain recombines TRBV11-2 with TRBJ2-3; TRBD2 aligns across 8 bases. The CDR3 is made up of 16 amino acids. Trimming at V came to 7 bases and at J to 4 bases, leaving 13 bases not matched to a gene. From germline, CDR1 is SGHAT and CDR2 FQNNGV. In DNA form, the CDR3 reads TGTGCCAGCAACCCCCCCGGGAGCGGGAGAGCAGATACGCAGTATTTT. Translation gives CASNPPGSGRADTQYF.

This clonotype was picked up a small number of times. This sequence joins TRBV20-1 and TRBJ2-7; D assignment may be TRBD1 or TRBD2 (5 bases each). This CDR3 is built from 13 residues. The V and J ends lost 3 bases and 0 bases respectively, with 9 bases between them. Germline CDR1 DFQATT, CDR2 SNEGSKA (reference sequence). For the CDR3, the DNA is TGCAGTGCTAGGGACGGGACCTCCTACGAGCAGTACTTC. Translating gives CSARDGTSYEQYF.

V is TRBV6-6 and J is TRBJ1-2; D unresolved. The CDR3 totals 14 residues. The V gene's germline CDR1 is MNHNY and CDR2 SVGAGI (reference sequence). V was trimmed by 0 bases and J by 5 bases, leaving 10 bases between them. The CDR3 is CASSYSRSRYGYTF. In nucleotides, the CDR3 is TGTGCCAGCAGTTACTCCCGATCCCGATATGGCTACACCTTC.

This clonotype has a handful of counts. V usage is TRBV6-2 or TRBV6-3 and J usage is TRBJ2-2; D not resolved. Germline V CDR1 and CDR2: MNHEY, SVGEGT. Trimming took off 7 bases at V and 3 bases at J, with 9 bases between the two ends. The CDR3 totals 13 residues. CDR3 amino acids: CASNLVYTGELFF. CDR3 nucleotides: TGTGCCAGCAACCTAGTGTACACCGGGGAGCTGTTTTTT.

This clonotype was counted between two and nine times. The genes are TRBV20-1 and TRBJ1-5; TRBD1 matches 8 bases. V shed 5 bases, J shed 4 bases, and the junction held 7 bases outside the gene matches. The CDR3 length is 14 residues. Germline V gives CDR1 DFQATT, CDR2 SNEGSKA (reference sequence). CDR3 bases: TGCAGTGCTTCCGGGACAGGTTTTAATCAGCCCCAGCATTTT. Its protein product is CSASGTGFNQPQHF.

This clonotype occurred a few times. The CDR3 bases are TGCAGTGCTAACTTGGACAGGGGCTCCTACGAGCAGTACTTC. Translation: CSANLDRGSYEQYF. This rearrangement joins TRBV20-1 to TRBJ2-7; 9 bases are shared with TRBD1. The V gene's germline CDR1 is DFQATT and CDR2 SNEGSKA (reference sequence). The CDR3 contains 14 residues. V shed 4 bases and J 0 bases; nucleotides not matched to a gene: 4.

This clonotype came up a few times. V gene TRBV5-1 combines with J gene TRBJ1-1; D is undetermined. The CDR3 consists of 14 residues. The V end lost 2 bases, the J end lost 1 base, and 9 bases lay between the germline ends. Germline V CDR1 and CDR2: SGHRS, YFSETQ. CDR3: CASSFGEANTEAFF. The CDR3 DNA follows: TGCGCCAGCAGCTTTGGGGAAGCGAACACTGAAGCTTTCTTT.

This clonotype was recorded many times. Germline is not matched at one junction end, which may reflect a read error. This chain links TRBV7-7 with TRBJ2-2, with D perhaps matching TRBD1 or TRBD2 (5 bases each). Germline V gene lookup returns CDR1 SSHAT and CDR2 FNYEAQ (reference sequence). There are 14 residues in the CDR3. The CDR3 protein is CASSPGRGTGELFF. The CDR3 region has the DNA TGTGCTAGCAGCCCGGGACGAGGCACCGGGGAGCTGTTTTTT.

V is TRBV4-1 and J is TRBJ2-5; maybe TRBD1 (5 bases). The CDR3 runs to 17 residues. The germline V gene encodes CDR1 MGHRA and CDR2 YSYEKL. Between the trimmed V and J ends, which lost 4 bases and 3 bases, there was a span of 21 bases. Here the CDR3 DNA reads TGCGCCAGCAGCCCATCAAGGGGCAGGGTGACAGAAGAGACCCAGTACTTC. It encodes CASSPSRGRVTEETQYF.

This clonotype has ten or more counts. The V call is TRBV29-1, the J call TRBJ2-1, with 8 bases matching TRBD1. V lost 3 bases and J lost 2; bases outside the gene matches: 3. This CDR3 contains 14 residues. Germline-derived CDR1 and CDR2 are SQVTM and ANQGSEA. CDR3 sequence reads: CSVEGGQAYNEQFF. The CDR3 DNA reads as TGCAGCGTTGAGGGGGGACAGGCCTACAATGAGCAGTTCTTC.

This rearrangement joins TRBV5-4 to TRBJ1-1, with D possibly TRBD1 on 5 matching bases. Germline CDR1 SGHNT, CDR2 YYREEE (reference sequence). The CDR3 is 17 residues long. V lost 5 bases and J 1 base, leaving 21 bases between the germline ends. This CDR3 reads CASSYPGRVLGNTEAFF. The CDR3 DNA sequence: TGTGCCAGCAGTTACCCGGGACGGGTTTTGGGGAACACTGAAGCTTTCTTT.

This clonotype was seen repeatedly, ten times or more. The chain carries TRBV11-1 and TRBJ1-2; a possible D gene is TRBD1 (5 bases). With 2 bases removed from V and 6 bases from J, the gap between germline ends came to 10 bases. Per germline, CDR1 SGHAT and CDR2 FQDESV (reference sequence). This CDR3 spans 13 amino acids. The CDR3: CASSLPGRNGYTF. In DNA, the CDR3 is TGTGCCAGCAGCTTACCAGGGAGGAATGGCTACACCTTC.

In its sample, this clonotype was seen many times. This chain connects TRBV24-1 to TRBJ2-1, with 8 nucleotides matching TRBD2. CDR1 KGHDR and CDR2 SFDVKD come from the germline V gene. Trimming took 9 bases from V and 7 from J; bases not matched to a gene: 10. The length of the CDR3 is 14 residues. The CDR3 spells CATGPGGPVNEQFF. The CDR3 bases are TGTGCCACCGGGCCGGGAGGGCCCGTAAATGAGCAGTTCTTC.

This clonotype has only a few counts. The genes are TRBV6-4 and TRBJ2-2; D might be TRBD2 (6 bases). V lost 3 bases and J 4 bases, leaving 9 bases between the germline ends. There are 14 residues in the CDR3. In germline, CDR1 is MRHNA, CDR2 SNTAGT. CDR3 amino acids: CASSENGGTGELFF. As DNA, the CDR3 is TGTGCCAGCAGTGAAAACGGGGGCACCGGGGAGCTGTTTTTT.

The V call is TRBV12-3 or TRBV12-4, the J call TRBJ1-2; TRBD1 matches at 8 bases. V lost 6 bases, J lost 7 bases, and 7 bases stayed unmatched. The CDR3 loop spans 13 amino acids. CDR3 residues: CASSAQGARGYTF. The DNA for the CDR3 is TGTGCCAGCAGCGCTCAGGGGGCTCGTGGCTACACCTTC.

This clonotype has at least ten counts. The genes are TRBV28 and TRBJ1-1; D perhaps matches TRBD1 (6 bases). Trimming removed 3 bases at V and 3 bases at J, with 11 bases between. The germline CDR1 and CDR2 sequences are MDHEN and SYDVKM. The CDR3 runs to 14 residues. This CDR3 is CASSFRGRDTEAFF. CDR3 DNA sequence: TGTGCCAGCAGTTTCAGGGGCCGGGACACTGAAGCTTTCTTT. The whole variable domain, filled in from reference TRBV28 and TRBJ1-1, reads DVKVTQSSRYLVKRTGEKVFLECVQDMDHENMFWYRQDPGLGLRLIYFSYDVKMKEKGDIPEGYSVSREKKERFSLILESASTNQTSMYLCASSFRGRDTEAFFGQGTRLTVV.

The chain recombines TRBV6-1 with TRBJ2-3; 8 bases map to TRBD2. The CDR3 extends over 15 amino acids. The junction had 7 bases not matched to a gene; V was cut back by 6 bases and J by 2 bases. Germline values: CDR1 MNHNS, CDR2 SASEGT. CDR3: CASRLTSGYTDTQYF. The CDR3 DNA is TGTGCCAGCAGACTCACTAGCGGTTACACAGATACGCAGTATTTT.

In its sample, this clonotype was seen many times. The gene calls are TRBV7-2 and TRBJ2-1; TRBD2 aligns across 7 bases. V dropped 5 bases and J dropped 0; count of bases not matched to a gene: 7. This CDR3 region has 16 residues. CDR1 and CDR2 from the germline V gene are SGHTA and FQGNSA. The CDR3 DNA follows: TGTGCCAGCAGCCCCTGGACGGGAGGCTCCTACAATGAGCAGTTCTTC. Its protein is CASSPWTGGSYNEQFF.

The rearrangement joins TRBV7-2 to TRBJ2-1; weak D call: TRBD2 (5 bases). The germline V gene has CDR1 SGHTA and CDR2 FQGNSA. The CDR3 is 14 amino acids. Trimming took off 2 bases at V and 5 bases at J, with 10 bases between the two ends. The CDR3 protein is CASSLFEGDNEQFF. The CDR3, as DNA: TGTGCCAGCAGCTTATTCGAGGGCGACAATGAGCAGTTCTTC.

The chain joins TRBV20-1 to TRBJ2-7; a possible D gene is TRBD2 (6 bases). This CDR3 is built from 12 residues. The V gene lost 5 bases and the J gene lost 2 bases, with 10 bases spanning the gap. Germline V gene lookup returns CDR1 DFQATT and CDR2 SNEGSKA (reference sequence). Written as DNA, the CDR3 is TGCAGTGCTCTTAGCGGTCCCTACGAGCAGTACTTC. Translation gives CSALSGPYEQYF.

This clonotype appeared many times. This sequence joins TRBV18 and TRBJ2-5, with no clear D. Germline values: CDR1 KGHSH, CDR2 LQKENI. Trimming removed 1 base from V and 5 bases from J, with 8 bases in between. The CDR3 is 13 residues long. CDR3 nucleotide sequence: TGTGCCAGCTCACCACAACAGCAGGAGACCCAGTACTTC. Residues: CASSPQQQETQYF.

Ten or more counts support this clonotype. The chain uses TRBV10-3 and TRBJ2-7; the match to TRBD1 covers 8 bases. This CDR3 is built from 13 residues. J lost 6 bases, V lost 3 bases, and 4 bases had no gene match. Germline loops: CDR1 ENHRY, CDR2 SYGVKD. The CDR3 nucleotides read TGTGCCATCAGTGACCCGACAGGGGTCGAGCAGTACTTC. Encoded protein: CAISDPTGVEQYF.

This clonotype was recorded at least ten times. The chain has TRBV7-8 and TRBJ2-7, with 10 bases matching TRBD2. This CDR3 region has 14 residues. The V gene's germline CDR1 is SGHVS and CDR2 FQNEAQ. J gave up 4 bases and V 3 bases, and 3 bases lay outside the gene matches. For the CDR3, the DNA is TGTGCCAGCAGCTTGGAACTAGCGGGGTACGAGCAGTACTTC. Encoded protein: CASSLELAGYEQYF.

By share of the sample, this clonotype is medium-sized. The V call is TRBV28, the J call TRBJ2-3; D perhaps matches TRBD1 (5 bases). Germline V CDR1 and CDR2: MDHEN, SYDVKM. The CDR3 totals 15 residues. V lost 2 bases and J lost 2, with 11 bases in between. CDR3 bases: TGTGCCAGCAGTTTAAACAGGAGAGACACAGATACGCAGTATTTT. Translation: CASSLNRRDTDTQYF.

This clonotype was seen ten or more times. J is TRBJ1-1 and V is TRBV27; 10 nucleotides agree with TRBD1. Trimming at V came to 4 bases and at J to 0 bases, leaving 5 bases not matched to a gene. CDR3 length equals 16 residues. The germline CDR1 and CDR2 sequences are MNHEY and SMNVEV (reference sequence). CDR3 amino acids: CASSSRTGGLNTEAFF. The CDR3 DNA reads TGTGCCAGCAGTTCCAGGACAGGGGGGTTGAACACTGAAGCTTTCTTT.